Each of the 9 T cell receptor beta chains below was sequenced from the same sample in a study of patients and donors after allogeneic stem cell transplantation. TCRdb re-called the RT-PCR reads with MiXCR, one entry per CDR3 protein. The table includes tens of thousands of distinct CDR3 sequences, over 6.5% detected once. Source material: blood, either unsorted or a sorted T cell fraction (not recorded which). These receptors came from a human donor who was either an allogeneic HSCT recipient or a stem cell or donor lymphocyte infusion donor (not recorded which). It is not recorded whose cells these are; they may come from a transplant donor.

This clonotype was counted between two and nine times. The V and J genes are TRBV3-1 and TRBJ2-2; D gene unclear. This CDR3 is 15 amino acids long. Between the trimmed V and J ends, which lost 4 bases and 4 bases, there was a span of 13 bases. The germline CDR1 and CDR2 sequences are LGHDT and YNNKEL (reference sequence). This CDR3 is CASSLAPFATGELFF. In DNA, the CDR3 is TGTGCCAGCAGCCTGGCCCCGTTCGCCACCGGGGAGCTGTTTTTT.

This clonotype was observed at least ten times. The DNA of the CDR3 is TGTGCCAGCAGCCCCTCAGGGTCCAATCAGCCCCAGCATTTT. Protein sequence: CASSPSGSNQPQHF. The chain links TRBV6-5 to TRBJ1-5, with a weak D call TRBD1 (5 bases). The germline CDR1 and CDR2 sequences are MNHEY and SVGAGI. Between the trimmed V and J ends, which lost 6 bases and 3 bases, there was a span of 12 bases. The CDR3 is made up of 14 amino acids.

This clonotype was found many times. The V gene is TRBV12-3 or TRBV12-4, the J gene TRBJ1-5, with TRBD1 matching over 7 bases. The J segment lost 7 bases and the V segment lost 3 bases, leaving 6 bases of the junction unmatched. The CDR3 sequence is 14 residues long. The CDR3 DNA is TGTGCCAGCAGTTTCTCAGGGGGGGGGCAGCCCCAGCATTTT. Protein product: CASSFSGGGQPQHF.

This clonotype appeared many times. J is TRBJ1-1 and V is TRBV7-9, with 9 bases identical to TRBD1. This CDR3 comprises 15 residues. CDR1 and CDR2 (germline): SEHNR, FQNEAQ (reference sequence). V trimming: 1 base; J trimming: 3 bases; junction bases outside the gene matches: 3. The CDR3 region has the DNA TGTGCCAGCAGCTTAGGACAGGGGGGAGACACTGAAGCTTTCTTT. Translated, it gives CASSLGQGGDTEAFF.

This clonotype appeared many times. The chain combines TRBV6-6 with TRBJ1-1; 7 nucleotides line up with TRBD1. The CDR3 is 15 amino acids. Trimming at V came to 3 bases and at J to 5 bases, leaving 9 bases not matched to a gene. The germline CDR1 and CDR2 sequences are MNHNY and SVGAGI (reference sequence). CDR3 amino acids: CASSYEYRGGTEAFF. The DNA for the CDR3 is TGTGCCAGCAGTTATGAATACAGGGGAGGAACTGAAGCTTTCTTT.

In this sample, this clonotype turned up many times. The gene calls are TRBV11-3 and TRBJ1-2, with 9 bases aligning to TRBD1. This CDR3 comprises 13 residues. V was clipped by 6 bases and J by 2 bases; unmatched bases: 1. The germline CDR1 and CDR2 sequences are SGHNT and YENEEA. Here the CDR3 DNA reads TGTGCCAGCAGGGGACAGGGAAACTATGGCTACACCTTC. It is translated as CASRGQGNYGYTF. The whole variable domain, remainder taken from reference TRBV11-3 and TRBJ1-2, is EAGVVQSPRYKIIEKKQPVAFWCNPISGHNTLYWYLQNLGQGPELLIRYENEEAVDDSQLPKDRFSAERLKGVDSTLKIQPAELGDSAVYLCASRGQGNYGYTFGSGTRLTVV.

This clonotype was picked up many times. For the CDR3, the DNA is TGTGCCACCAGTGATTTGTGGGCTACGCAGTATTTT. This sequence encodes CATSDLWATQYF. The chain links TRBV24-1 to TRBJ2-3; no reliable D call. The CDR3 consists of 12 residues. Trimming removed 0 bases at V and 8 bases at J, with 5 bases between. Per the germline V gene, CDR1 is KGHDR and CDR2 is SFDVKD.

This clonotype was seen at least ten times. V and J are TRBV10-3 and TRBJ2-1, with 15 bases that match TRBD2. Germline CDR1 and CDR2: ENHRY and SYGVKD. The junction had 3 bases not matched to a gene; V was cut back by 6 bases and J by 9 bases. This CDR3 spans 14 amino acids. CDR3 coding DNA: TGTGCCATCAGCTCGGGACTAGCGGGAGGTGAGCAGTTCTTC. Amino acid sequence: CAISSGLAGGEQFF.

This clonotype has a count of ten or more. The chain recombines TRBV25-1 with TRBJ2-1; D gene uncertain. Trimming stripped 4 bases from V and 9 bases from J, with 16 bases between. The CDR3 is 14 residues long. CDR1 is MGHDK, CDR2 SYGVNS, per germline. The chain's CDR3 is CASSAPDRLGEQFF. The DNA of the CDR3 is TGTGCCAGCAGTGCCCCTGACCGATTAGGTGAGCAGTTCTTC.